Detailed here is one TCR beta chain. cDNA molecules, individually, were tagged with unique molecular identifiers. TCRdb used MiXCR to reprocess the 5' RACE reads, holding one entry per CDR3 protein. Of approximately 50,000 distinct CDR3 sequences in the sample, over 7.5% were seen once. These data come from a study of early T cells in non-severe SARS-CoV-2 infection. About the study: Sequencing of bulk RNA from unsorted whole blood was done, without chain pairing.

Deletions cut 5 bases from V and 0 bases from J, with 14 bases between. The CDR3 length is 15 residues. CDR1 is SNHLY and CDR2 is FYNNEI in the germline V gene. This sequence was found in an adult who was a healthcare worker with PCR-confirmed SARS-CoV-2 infection or an uninfected control (not recorded which). The chain carries TRBV2 and TRBJ2-7, with D possibly matching TRBD1 (5 bases). The sequenced sample was whole blood. The CDR3 DNA follows: TGTGCCAGCAGTCTCACAGGCCCAAGCTCCTACGAGCAGTACTTC. Translation gives CASSLTGPSSYEQYF.